This T cell receptor beta chain was captured in a study of shared clonotypes between healthy human individuals. Study-level background: Donors consisted of two women and a few men between 18 and 49. The study used three CD4 naive, three CD4 memory, two CD8 naive and one CD8 memory plate per donor.

Germline V CDR1 and CDR2: SGDLS, YYNGEE. The CDR3 loop spans 15 amino acids. The V gene end was trimmed by 3 bases and the J gene end by 6 bases; junction bases not matched to a gene: 7. Sequenced by immunoSEQ multiplex PCR; TCRdb stores in-frame clones only, minus some. The table records hundreds of thousands of clones, 92% of them present only once. Comment on this clone: Its antigen is undetermined.

General study points: A few donors held about 5.1% of naive CD4 clonotypes in common.

It was CD45RO-negative cells, positively selected for CCR7, that made up naive CD8 cells, with terminally differentiated effector memory CD45RA+ cells excluded. Everyone who donated was a Caucasian adult who lived in Nashville, Tennessee. The TCR sequence derives from a man aged 25 to 45 in good health. The sequencing input was naive CD8+ T cells sorted from blood. The chain has TRBV9 and TRBJ2-1, with 9 nucleotides matching TRBD2. Here the CDR3 reads CASSAAGGPSNEQFF. In DNA form, the CDR3 reads TGTGCCAGCAGCGCCGCGGGAGGGCCCAGCAATGAGCAGTTCTTC.